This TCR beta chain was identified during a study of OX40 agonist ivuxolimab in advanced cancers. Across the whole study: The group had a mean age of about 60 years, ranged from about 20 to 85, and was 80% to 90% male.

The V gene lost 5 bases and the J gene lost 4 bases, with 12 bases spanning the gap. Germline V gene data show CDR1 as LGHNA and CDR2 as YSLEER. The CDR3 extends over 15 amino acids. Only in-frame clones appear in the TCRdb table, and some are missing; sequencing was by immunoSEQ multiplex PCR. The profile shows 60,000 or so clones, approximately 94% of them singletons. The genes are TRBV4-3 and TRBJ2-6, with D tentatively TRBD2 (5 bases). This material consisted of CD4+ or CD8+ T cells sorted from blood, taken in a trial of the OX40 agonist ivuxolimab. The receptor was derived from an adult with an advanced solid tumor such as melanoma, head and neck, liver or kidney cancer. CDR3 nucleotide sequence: TGCGCCAGCAGCTATACCCAGCGGGGGGCCAACGTCCTGACTTTC. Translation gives CASSYTQRGANVLTF.